What follows is one TCR beta chain and its context. This sample stems from a study of blood T cell repertoires in COVID-19. Study background: The samples span acute and convalescent COVID-19 from the United States, Italy and Spain. The analysed material was cDNA or gDNA that came from T cells, B-cell-depleted T cells, or PBMCs.

V shed 5 bases and J shed 0 bases, with 10 bases lying between them. Germline CDR1 is SEHNR and CDR2 is FQNEAQ (reference sequence). This CDR3 comprises 15 residues. How the authors handled the data: Scientists estimated how many nucleated cells there were by amplifying reference gene primers. Generated by immunoSEQ multiplex PCR, the TCRdb table keeps only in-frame clones and is missing some. V and J calls and clone size are copied from that table; D and trimming were computed from the DNA. This table holds over 60,000 clones, around 90% found once. What was sequenced was peripheral blood. The chain has TRBV7-9 and TRBJ2-2; D is ambiguous. The source is a man aged 45-65 years with acute or convalescent COVID-19. The CDR3 here is CASSLDTTNTGELFF. CDR3 DNA sequence: TGTGCCAGCAGCCTAGACACCACGAACACCGGGGAGCTGTTTTTT.